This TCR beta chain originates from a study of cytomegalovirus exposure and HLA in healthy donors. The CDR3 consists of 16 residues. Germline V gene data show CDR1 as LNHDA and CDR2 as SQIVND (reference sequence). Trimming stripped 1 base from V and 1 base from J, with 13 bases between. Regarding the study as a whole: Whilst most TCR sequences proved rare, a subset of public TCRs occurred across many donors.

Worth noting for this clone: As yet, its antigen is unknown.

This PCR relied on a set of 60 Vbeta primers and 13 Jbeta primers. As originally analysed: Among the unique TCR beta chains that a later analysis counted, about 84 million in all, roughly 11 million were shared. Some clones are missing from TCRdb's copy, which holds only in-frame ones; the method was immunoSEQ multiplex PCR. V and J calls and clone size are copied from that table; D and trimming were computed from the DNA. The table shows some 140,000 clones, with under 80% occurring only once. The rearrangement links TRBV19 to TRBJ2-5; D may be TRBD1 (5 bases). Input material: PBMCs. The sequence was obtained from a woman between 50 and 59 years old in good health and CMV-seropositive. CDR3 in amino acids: CASSIVLTDIQETQYF. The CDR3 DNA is TGTGCCAGTAGTATAGTGCTGACAGACATCCAAGAGACCCAGTACTTC.